The 21 T cell receptor beta chains below were found in one sample sequenced in a study of OX40 agonist ivuxolimab in advanced cancers. Assay: immunoSEQ multiplex PCR; the TCRdb copy retains only in-frame clones and omits some. This table holds approximately 100,000 clones, about 90% found once. The sequencing here drew on CD4+ or CD8+ T cells sorted from blood, taken in a trial of the OX40 agonist ivuxolimab. The receptor set was obtained from an adult with an advanced solid tumor such as melanoma, head and neck, liver or kidney cancer.

V gene TRBV6-6 combines with J gene TRBJ2-7, with a tentative D call TRBD1 (5 bases). Germline CDR1 reads MNHNY; CDR2 reads SVGAGI (reference sequence). This CDR3 contains 15 residues. V lost 2 bases, J lost 0 bases, and 11 bases lay in between. In nucleotides, the CDR3 is TGTGCCAGCAGTTACCCCGAAAGGGGCTCCTACGAGCAGTACTTC. Its protein is CASSYPERGSYEQYF.

The chain carries TRBV23-1 and TRBJ2-3; D is perhaps TRBD1 (5 bases). TRBV23-1 is placed among ORFs of uncertain function. V shed 9 bases and J shed 0 bases, with 19 bases lying between them. The CDR3 length is 16 residues. The CDR3, as DNA: TGCGCCAGGACGAAATGGACAAAAACTAGCACAGATACGCAGTATTTT. Encoded protein: CARTKWTKTSTDTQYF.

The genes are TRBV19 and TRBJ2-5; D might be TRBD1 (5 bases). The germline V and J ends were trimmed by 1 base and 5 bases, with 23 bases remaining between them. The CDR3 is 18 residues long. Germline CDR1 and CDR2: LNHDA and SQIVND (reference sequence). In nucleotides, the CDR3 is TGTGCCAGTAGTATAGGACCGACATACCTCCAGGGTCCGGAGACCCAGTACTTC. Protein sequence: CASSIGPTYLQGPETQYF.

J is TRBJ2-1 and V is TRBV10-3; 11 bases match TRBD2. The CDR3 runs 17 residues. V lost 7 bases, J lost 10 bases, and 18 bases stayed unmatched. The germline CDR1 and CDR2 sequences are ENHRY and SYGVKD. The CDR3 spells CAITPSRGLAGGGEQFF. CDR3 nucleotide sequence: TGTGCCATCACTCCTAGCCGCGGACTAGCGGGTGGCGGGGAGCAGTTCTTC.

The chain employs TRBV6-5 and TRBJ2-7, with TRBD1 matching 8 bases. V was pared by 5 bases and J by 3 bases, with 3 bases of the junction left unmatched. CDR1 and CDR2 from the germline V gene are MNHEY and SVGAGI. CDR3 length: 13 residues. CDR3 nucleotides: TGTGCCAGCAGTAGGGACAGGATCTACGAGCAGTACTTC. This encodes CASSRDRIYEQYF.

The chain uses TRBV14 and TRBJ2-3, with unresolved D. The germline V gene has CDR1 SGHDN and CDR2 FVKESK. Trimming removed 4 bases from V and 2 bases from J, with 13 bases in between. The CDR3 is 15 residues long. CDR3 loop: CASSRHARLTDTQYF. CDR3 bases: TGTGCCAGCAGCCGCCATGCCCGACTCACAGATACGCAGTATTTT. The whole variable domain, remainder taken from reference TRBV14 and TRBJ2-3, is EAGVTQFPSHSVIEKGQTVTLRCDPISGHDNLYWYRRVMGKEIKFLLHFVKESKQDESGMPNNRFLAERTGGTYSTLKVQPAELEDSGVYFCASSRHARLTDTQYFGPGTRLTVL.

This chain links TRBV11-3 with TRBJ2-3, with 11 bases matching TRBD2. Germline V gene lookup returns CDR1 SGHNT and CDR2 YENEEA. With 1 base clipped from V and 7 bases from J, the junction kept 1 base outside the gene matches. CDR3 length equals 14 residues. The CDR3 DNA reads as TGTGCCAGCAGCTTAGTAGCGGGAGGGAATACGCAGTATTTT. This translates into CASSLVAGGNTQYF.

The CDR3 sequence: CASSQDLGRGQYF. CDR3 nucleotides: TGTGCCAGCAGCCAAGATCTCGGACGGGGTCAGTACTTC. V gene TRBV4-2 combines with J gene TRBJ2-4; D is possibly TRBD2 (5 bases). V was trimmed by 0 bases and J by 12 bases, leaving 12 bases between them. The CDR3 is 13 residues long. Germline CDR1 LGHNA, CDR2 YNFKEQ.

The genes are TRBV28 and TRBJ1-2; D perhaps matches TRBD1 (5 bases). V lost 6 bases and J 2 bases, leaving 25 bases between the germline ends. Germline CDR1 MDHEN, CDR2 SYDVKM. The CDR3 extends over 18 amino acids. For the CDR3, the DNA is TGTGCCAGCAGATCCGGGCCCGGGGCACAGAGGAGGAACTATGGCTACACCTTC. Residues: CASRSGPGAQRRNYGYTF.

The CDR3 DNA reads as TGTGCCAGCAGCCCCAGGGGGCGGGGTGAAAAACTGTTTTTT. Its translation: CASSPRGRGEKLFF. This chain joins TRBV7-3 and TRBJ1-4, with TRBD1 matching 8 bases. This CDR3 region has 14 residues. Germline V gene data show CDR1 as SGHTA and CDR2 as FQGTGA. Germline trimming cut 5 bases from V and 7 bases from J; bases unmatched to any gene: 6.

The chain uses TRBV15 and TRBJ1-5, with D perhaps TRBD1 (6 bases). Germline V gene data show CDR1 as LNHNV and CDR2 as YYDKDF (reference sequence). The CDR3 length is 17 residues. V was pared by 0 bases and J by 0 bases, with 12 bases between. This chain's CDR3 is CATSREGARYSNQPQHF. CDR3 sequence (DNA): TGTGCCACCAGCAGAGAGGGGGCCCGCTATAGCAATCAGCCCCAGCATTTT.

The chain joins TRBV7-2 to TRBJ2-5; D gene ambiguous. CDR3 length: 15 residues. The V gene lost 1 base and the J gene lost 4 bases, with 13 bases spanning the gap. The V gene's germline CDR1 is SGHTA and CDR2 FQGNSA. The chain's CDR3 is CASSLVSTKLETQYF. The CDR3 nucleotides are TGTGCCAGCAGCTTAGTTAGCACTAAGCTAGAGACCCAGTACTTC.

This clone came up once. Other nucleotide sequences from this sample produce the same CDR3. CDR3 residues: CASSELAGGHGELFF. As DNA, the CDR3 is TGTGCCAGCAGTGAACTAGCGGGAGGCCACGGGGAGCTGTTTTTT. The V gene is TRBV6-4, the J gene TRBJ2-2; 12 bases agree with TRBD2. The V segment lost 3 bases and the J segment 7 bases; nucleotides outside the gene matches: 3. This CDR3 spans 15 amino acids. Germline assignment: CDR1 MRHNA and CDR2 SNTAGT.

This clone was recorded only once. The rearrangement links TRBV9 to TRBJ1-3, with D maybe TRBD1 (6 bases). CDR3 size: 19 residues. Per the germline V gene, CDR1 is SGDLS and CDR2 is YYNGEE. V shed 1 base and J shed 4 bases, with 24 bases lying between them. The CDR3 nucleotides are TGTGCCAGCAGCGTAAACCCACGAGGGGAAGGGGGGAACGGAAACACCATATATTTT. The encoded protein is CASSVNPRGEGGNGNTIYF.

The chain recombines TRBV19 with TRBJ2-7; 10 bases agree with TRBD1. Germline V lookup: CDR1 LNHDA, CDR2 SQIVND (reference sequence). V was clipped by 5 bases and J by 3 bases; unmatched bases: 7. This CDR3 region has 15 residues. The CDR3 loop is CASSSRDRGFYEQYF. CDR3 coding DNA: TGTGCCAGTAGTTCCCGGGACAGGGGCTTCTACGAGCAGTACTTC.

This clone was recorded a few times. This chain uses TRBV29-1 with TRBJ2-2; D perhaps matches TRBD2 (5 bases). V lost 8 bases and J lost 3, with 16 bases in between. This CDR3 contains 14 residues. Germline CDR1 SQVTM, CDR2 ANQGSEA. The CDR3 DNA reads TGCAGCTTCCGGGCGGACTCAGACACCGGGGAGCTGTTTTTT. Protein: CSFRADSDTGELFF.

In this sample, this clone turned up once. This chain links TRBV19 with TRBJ1-1; D perhaps matches TRBD1 (6 bases). Trimming left V 5 bases short and J 9 bases short, with 19 bases between. Germline-derived CDR1 and CDR2 are LNHDA and SQIVND (reference sequence). This CDR3 has 14 residues. The DNA for the CDR3 is TGTGCCAGTAGTTCAGATACAGGGCTGGCGCAAGCTTTCTTT. Translated: CASSSDTGLAQAFF.

This clone came up a few times. The CDR3 loop reads CASSFSSGIGETQYF. CDR3 DNA sequence: TGTGCCAGCAGTTTTTCTAGCGGGATAGGGGAGACCCAGTACTTC. The V call is TRBV27, the J call TRBJ2-5; 9 nucleotides agree with TRBD2. The CDR3 is 15 residues long. The germline V gene has CDR1 MNHEY and CDR2 SMNVEV (reference sequence). V gave up 3 bases and J gave up 5 bases; unmatched junction bases: 7.

The CDR3 coding sequence is TGTGCCAGCCGCACCTTAGCGGGAGGCCGGGAGCAGTTCTTC. Encoded protein: CASRTLAGGREQFF. The chain carries TRBV11-2 and TRBJ2-1, with 10 bases fitting TRBD2. With 8 bases clipped from V and 10 bases from J, the junction kept 11 bases outside the gene matches. The CDR3 totals 14 residues. Germline assignment: CDR1 SGHAT and CDR2 FQNNGV.

The rearrangement uses TRBV7-6 and TRBJ2-3, with D uncertain. The CDR3 consists of 16 residues. Germline V gene lookup returns CDR1 SGHVS and CDR2 FNYEAQ. With 0 bases removed from V and 2 bases from J, the gap between germline ends came to 12 bases. The CDR3 region has the DNA TGTGCCAGCAGCTTAGCCCCGACCGTTGTCACAGATACGCAGTATTTT. It encodes CASSLAPTVVTDTQYF.

This chain connects TRBV19 to TRBJ2-1; 9 bases line up with TRBD1. The CDR3 consists of 15 residues. V was clipped by 6 bases and J by 7 bases; unmatched bases: 10. Germline CDR1 and CDR2: LNHDA and SQIVND (reference sequence). The CDR3 DNA is TGTGCCAGTAGGGCCGGGACAGGGTACGGGAATGAGCAGTTCTTC. It encodes CASRAGTGYGNEQFF. Full variable domain (missing parts from reference TRBV19 and TRBJ2-1): DGGITQSPKYLFRKEGQNVTLSCEQNLNHDAMYWYRQDPGQGLRLIYYSQIVNDFQKGDIAEGYSVSREKKESFPLTVTSAQKNPTAFYLCASRAGTGYGNEQFFGPGTRLTVL.